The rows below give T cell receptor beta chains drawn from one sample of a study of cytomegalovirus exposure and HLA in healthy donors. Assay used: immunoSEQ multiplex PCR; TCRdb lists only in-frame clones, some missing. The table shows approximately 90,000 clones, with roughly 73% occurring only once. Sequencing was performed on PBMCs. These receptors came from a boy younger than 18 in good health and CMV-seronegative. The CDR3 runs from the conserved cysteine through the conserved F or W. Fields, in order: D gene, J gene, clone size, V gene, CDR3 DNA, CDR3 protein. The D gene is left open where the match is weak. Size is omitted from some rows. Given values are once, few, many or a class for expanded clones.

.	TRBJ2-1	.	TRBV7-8	TGTGCCAGCAGCCGTACACAGGGTCATGAGCAGTTCTTC	CASSRTQGHEQFF
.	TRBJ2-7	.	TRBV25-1	TGTGCCAGCAGTGATGGCACTACCTACGAGCAGTACTTC	CASSDGTTYEQYF
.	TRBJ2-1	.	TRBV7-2	TGTGCCAGCAGCTTAGACTACAACTCCTACAATGAGCAGTTCTTC	CASSLDYNSYNEQFF
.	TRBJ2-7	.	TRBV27	TGTGCCAGCAAGGGGATCTCCTACGAGCAGTACTTC	CASKGISYEQYF
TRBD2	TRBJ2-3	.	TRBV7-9	TGTGCCAGCAGCTTGGGACTAGCGGGTCCTACGCAGTATTTT	CASSLGLAGPTQYF
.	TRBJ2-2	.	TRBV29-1	TGCAGCGTTAAATCGGGGACCGGGGAGCTGTTTTTT	CSVKSGTGELFF
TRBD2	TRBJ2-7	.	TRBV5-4	TGTGCCAGCAGGCCGCAACTAGCGGGAGACTACGAGCAGTACTTC	CASRPQLAGDYEQYF
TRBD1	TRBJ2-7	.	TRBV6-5	TGTGCCAGCAGCTGGCGACAGGGTTACGAGCAGTACTTC	CASSWRQGYEQYF
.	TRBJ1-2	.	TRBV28	TGTGCCAGCAGTTTTTTGGGGGACACAGTCTATGGCTACACCTTC	CASSFLGDTVYGYTF
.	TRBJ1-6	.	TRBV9	TGTGCCAGCAGCCCCCGACAGACACCCAATTCACCCCTCCACTTT	CASSPRQTPNSPLHF
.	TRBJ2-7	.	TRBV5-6	TGTGCCAGCAGCTTGTGGACAGATTACGAGCAGTACTTC	CASSLWTDYEQYF
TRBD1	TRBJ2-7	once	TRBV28	TGTGCCAGCAGTTCCTACAGGGGCTTAACCTACGAGCAGTACTTC	CASSSYRGLTYEQYF
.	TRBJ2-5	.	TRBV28	TGTGCCAGCAGACAGGGTACGGCCCAGTACTTC	CASRQGTAQYF
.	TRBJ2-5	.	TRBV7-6	TGTGCCAGCAGCTTCAACGGCGGGGAGACCCAGTACTTC	CASSFNGGETQYF
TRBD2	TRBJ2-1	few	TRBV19	TGTGCCAGTAGTCTACGGACTAGCGGTGAGCAGTTCTTC	CASSLRTSGEQFF
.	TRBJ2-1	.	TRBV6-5	TGTGCCAGCAGCCGGGACTTCTACAATGAGCAGTTCTTC	CASSRDFYNEQFF
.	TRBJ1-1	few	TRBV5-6	TGTGCCAGCACTCACTGGGTGGGAGCAGGCCAGGAAGCTTTCTTT	CASTHWVGAGQEAFF
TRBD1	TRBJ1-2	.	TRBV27	TGTGCCAGCAGCTGGACAGGGACCAACTATGGCTACACCTTC	CASSWTGTNYGYTF
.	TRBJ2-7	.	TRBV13	TGTGCCAGCAGCTTGGTCCAGTTGACCTACGAGCAGTACTTC	CASSLVQLTYEQYF
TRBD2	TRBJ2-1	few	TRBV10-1	TGCGCCAGCGGGCATGGGACAGCGGGGGGGAATGAGCAGTTCTTC	CASGHGTAGGNEQFF
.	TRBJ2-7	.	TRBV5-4	TGTGCCAGCAGCTTGGTGGACAGCTACGAGCAGTACTTC	CASSLVDSYEQYF
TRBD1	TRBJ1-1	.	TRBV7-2	TGTGCCAGCAGCTTAGGGTCACAGGGGTTGAACACTGAAGCTTTCTTT	CASSLGSQGLNTEAFF
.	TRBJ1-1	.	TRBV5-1	TGCGCCAGCAGCTTTTTGACAGTTAACACTGAAGCTTTCTTT	CASSFLTVNTEAFF
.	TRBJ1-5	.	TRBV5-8	TGTGCCAGCAGCGACCAAACAGGGCATAGCAATCAGCCCCAGCATTTT	CASSDQTGHSNQPQHF